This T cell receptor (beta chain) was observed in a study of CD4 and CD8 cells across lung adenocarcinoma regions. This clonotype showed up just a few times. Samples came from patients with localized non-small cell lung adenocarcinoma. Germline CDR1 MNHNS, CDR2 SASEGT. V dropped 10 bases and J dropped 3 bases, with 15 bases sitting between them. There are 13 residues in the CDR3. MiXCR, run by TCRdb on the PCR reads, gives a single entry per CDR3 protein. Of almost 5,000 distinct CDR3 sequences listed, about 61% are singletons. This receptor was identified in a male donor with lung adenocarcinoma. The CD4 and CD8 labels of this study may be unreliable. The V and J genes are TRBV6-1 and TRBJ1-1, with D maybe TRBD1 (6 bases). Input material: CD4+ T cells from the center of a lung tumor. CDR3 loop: CATNRARDTEAFF. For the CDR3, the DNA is TGTGCCACTAACAGGGCTCGGGACACTGAAGCTTTCTTT.